What follows are 15 T cell receptor beta chains derived from one specimen sequenced in a study of cytotoxic CD8 clonotypes in ibrutinib-treated CLL. Clones were sequenced by immunoSEQ multiplex PCR, and TCRdb holds only the in-frame ones, with some missing. The table lists tens of thousands of clones, just over 70% of them singletons. The sequences come from PBMCs, collected at disease progression, from a patient treated with ibrutinib. These receptors originate from a human donor with chronic lymphocytic leukemia.

The rearrangement joins TRBV14 to TRBJ1-4; TRBD1 matches 7 bases. Germline trimming cut 6 bases from V and 5 bases from J; bases unmatched to any gene: 9. The CDR3 has 15 amino acids. CDR1 is SGHDN and CDR2 is FVKESK in the germline V gene. DNA of the CDR3: TGTGCCAGCAGTCCTAGGGGGCGAAGGAATGAAAAACTGTTTTTT. Translated, it gives CASSPRGRRNEKLFF.

The V and J genes are TRBV11-2 and TRBJ2-7; D may match TRBD1 or TRBD2 (5 bases each). The germline V gene encodes CDR1 SGHAT and CDR2 FQNNGV. V was shortened by 2 bases and J by 7 bases, with 18 bases between the two germline ends. This CDR3 region has 15 residues. This chain's CDR3 is CASSLNEGPAGEQYF. CDR3 coding DNA: TGTGCCAGCAGCTTAAATGAGGGGCCGGCGGGTGAGCAGTACTTC. The variable domain in full, with the rest retrieved from reference TRBV11-2 and TRBJ2-7, is EAGVAQSPRYKIIEKRQSVAFWCNPISGHATLYWYQQILGQGPKLLIQFQNNGVVDDSQLPKDRFSAERLKGVDSTLKIQPAKLEDSAVYLCASSLNEGPAGEQYFGPGTRLTVT.

A single count supports this clone. The chain employs TRBV19 and TRBJ2-7; TRBD1 aligns across 8 bases. Germline lookup yields CDR1 LNHDA and CDR2 SQIVND (reference sequence). The CDR3 is 14 amino acids. The V and J ends lost 2 bases and 2 bases, in that order; junction bases with no gene match: 2. CDR3 coding DNA: TGTGCCAGTAGTATAAGACAGGGGACCTACGAGCAGTACTTC. Amino acids: CASSIRQGTYEQYF.

The DNA of the CDR3 is TGTGCCAGCAAGGACAGCTACAATGAGCAGTTCTTC. This translates into CASKDSYNEQFF. The V call is TRBV5-4, the J call TRBJ2-1, with D possibly being TRBD1 (6 bases). Germline V lookup: CDR1 SGHNT, CDR2 YYREEE (reference sequence). The CDR3 covers 12 residues. The V end lost 6 bases, the J end lost 3 bases, and 7 bases lay between the germline ends.

This clone turned up a few times. The rearrangement uses TRBV30 and TRBJ2-1; 8 bases agree with TRBD1. V lost 6 bases to trimming and J lost 6 bases; unmatched junction nucleotides: 1. The CDR3 is 11 amino acids. Germline-derived CDR1 and CDR2 are GTSNPN and SVGIG (reference sequence). The CDR3 protein is CACGQGNEQFF. The CDR3 region has the DNA TGTGCCTGTGGACAGGGCAATGAGCAGTTCTTC.

This chain joins TRBV10-1 and TRBJ2-7, with D maybe TRBD2 (5 bases). The germline CDR1 and CDR2 sequences are WNHNN and SYGVQD (reference sequence). The CDR3 is 16 amino acids. Trimming took 6 bases from V and 6 from J, leaving 24 bases between them. The CDR3 loop is CASRRPTVPLGSEQYF. In DNA form, the CDR3 reads TGCGCCAGCAGAAGGCCCACCGTCCCCTTGGGGAGCGAGCAGTACTTC.

A few counts support this clone. The rearrangement joins TRBV28 to TRBJ2-7; 8 nucleotides align to TRBD2. This CDR3 contains 15 residues. V trimming: 6 bases; J trimming: 1 base; junction bases outside the gene matches: 8. CDR1 and CDR2 (germline): MDHEN, SYDVKM. CDR3 sequence: CASRLGAGESYEQYF. In DNA form, the CDR3 reads TGTGCCAGCAGGCTGGGAGCGGGAGAGTCCTACGAGCAGTACTTC.

The rearrangement joins TRBV28 to TRBJ1-1, with a possible D match to TRBD1 (5 bases). The CDR3 consists of 16 residues. Germline V gives CDR1 MDHEN, CDR2 SYDVKM. V lost 5 bases and J lost 3, with 19 bases in between. Written as DNA, the CDR3 is TGTGCCAGCAGTCTCACCTCAGGGTTTTATCACACTGAAGCTTTCTTT. Its translation is CASSLTSGFYHTEAFF.

The table lists this clone with a few counts. The rearrangement links TRBV11-1 to TRBJ2-6, with TRBD2 identical over 8 bases. With 1 base clipped from V and 0 bases from J, the junction kept 2 bases outside the gene matches. The CDR3 is 17 residues long. Germline V gives CDR1 SGHAT, CDR2 FQDESV (reference sequence). The DNA of the CDR3 is TGTGCCAGCAGCTTAGAGACTAGCGTCTCTGGGGCCAACGTCCTGACTTTC. Translating gives CASSLETSVSGANVLTF.

The J gene is TRBJ2-3, the V gene TRBV5-1, with no clear D. The CDR3 is 16 amino acids. V was clipped by 0 bases and J by 2 bases, with 13 bases between them. The germline V gene encodes CDR1 SGHRS and CDR2 YFSETQ. The DNA for the CDR3 is TGCGCCAGCAGCTTGGGGGTGTCTGGGAACACAGATACGCAGTATTTT. It specifies CASSLGVSGNTDTQYF. The full variable domain, its missing parts supplied by reference TRBV5-1 and TRBJ2-3, is KAGVTQTPRYLIKTRGQQVTLSCSPISGHRSVSWYQQTPGQGLQFLFEYFSETQRNKGNFPGRFSGRQFSNSRSEMNVSTLELGDSALYLCASSLGVSGNTDTQYFGPGTRLTVL.

DNA of the CDR3: TGTGCCTGGAGTGTACTAAGACAGGGTAAAGAGACCCAGTACTTC. Translation gives CAWSVLRQGKETQYF. This chain links TRBV30 with TRBJ2-5; 7 bases fit TRBD1. This CDR3 contains 15 residues. Germline values: CDR1 GTSNPN, CDR2 SVGIG (reference sequence). With 0 bases clipped from V and 3 bases from J, the junction kept 7 bases outside the gene matches. The full variable domain, with the rest looked up from reference TRBV30 and TRBJ2-5, is SQTIHQWPATLVQPVGSPLSLECTVEGTSNPNLYWYRQAAGRGLQLLFYSVGIGQISSEVPQNLSASRPQDRQFILSSKKLLLSDSGFYLCAWSVLRQGKETQYFGPGTRLLVL.

The chain carries TRBV5-6 and TRBJ2-5, with D perhaps matching TRBD2 (6 bases). This CDR3 region has 14 residues. The germline gives CDR1 SGHDT, CDR2 YYEEEE. Trimming took 3 bases from V and 2 from J, leaving 11 bases between them. The chain's CDR3 is CASSWRDSQETQYF. In DNA, the CDR3 is TGTGCCAGCAGCTGGCGGGACTCACAAGAGACCCAGTACTTC.

The chain has TRBV7-6 and TRBJ2-1; D might be TRBD1 (5 bases). Germline CDR1 reads SGHVS; CDR2 reads FNYEAQ. Trimming left V 3 bases short and J 0 bases short, with 12 bases between. The CDR3 contains 16 residues. This chain's CDR3 is CASSLAQTASYNEQFF. CDR3 sequence (DNA): TGTGCCAGCAGCTTGGCCCAGACAGCCTCCTACAATGAGCAGTTCTTC. The entire variable domain, with the rest obtained from reference TRBV7-6 and TRBJ2-1, is as follows: GAGVSQSPRYKVTKRGQDVALRCDPISGHVSLYWYRQALGQGPEFLTYFNYEAQQDKSGLPNDRFSAERPEGSISTLTIQRTEQRDSAMYRCASSLAQTASYNEQFFGPGTRLTVL.

Only one count was recorded for this clone. The genes are TRBV19 and TRBJ2-7, with 9 positions matching TRBD2. Germline V lookup: CDR1 LNHDA, CDR2 SQIVND (reference sequence). V dropped 1 base and J dropped 2; count of bases not matched to a gene: 3. The CDR3 is made up of 15 amino acids. CDR3 coding DNA: TGTGCCAGTAGTATAGTGCCTAGCGGGGCCTACGAGCAGTACTTC. It yields the protein CASSIVPSGAYEQYF.

The chain joins TRBV27 to TRBJ2-7, with TRBD2 identical over 7 bases. V lost 8 bases to trimming and J lost 3 bases; unmatched junction nucleotides: 7. Germline V gene sequence: CDR1 MNHEY, CDR2 SMNVEV (reference sequence). CDR3 length equals 13 residues. This CDR3 reads CASPGTNNYEQYF. CDR3 DNA: TGTGCCAGCCCCGGGACTAACAACTACGAGCAGTACTTC.